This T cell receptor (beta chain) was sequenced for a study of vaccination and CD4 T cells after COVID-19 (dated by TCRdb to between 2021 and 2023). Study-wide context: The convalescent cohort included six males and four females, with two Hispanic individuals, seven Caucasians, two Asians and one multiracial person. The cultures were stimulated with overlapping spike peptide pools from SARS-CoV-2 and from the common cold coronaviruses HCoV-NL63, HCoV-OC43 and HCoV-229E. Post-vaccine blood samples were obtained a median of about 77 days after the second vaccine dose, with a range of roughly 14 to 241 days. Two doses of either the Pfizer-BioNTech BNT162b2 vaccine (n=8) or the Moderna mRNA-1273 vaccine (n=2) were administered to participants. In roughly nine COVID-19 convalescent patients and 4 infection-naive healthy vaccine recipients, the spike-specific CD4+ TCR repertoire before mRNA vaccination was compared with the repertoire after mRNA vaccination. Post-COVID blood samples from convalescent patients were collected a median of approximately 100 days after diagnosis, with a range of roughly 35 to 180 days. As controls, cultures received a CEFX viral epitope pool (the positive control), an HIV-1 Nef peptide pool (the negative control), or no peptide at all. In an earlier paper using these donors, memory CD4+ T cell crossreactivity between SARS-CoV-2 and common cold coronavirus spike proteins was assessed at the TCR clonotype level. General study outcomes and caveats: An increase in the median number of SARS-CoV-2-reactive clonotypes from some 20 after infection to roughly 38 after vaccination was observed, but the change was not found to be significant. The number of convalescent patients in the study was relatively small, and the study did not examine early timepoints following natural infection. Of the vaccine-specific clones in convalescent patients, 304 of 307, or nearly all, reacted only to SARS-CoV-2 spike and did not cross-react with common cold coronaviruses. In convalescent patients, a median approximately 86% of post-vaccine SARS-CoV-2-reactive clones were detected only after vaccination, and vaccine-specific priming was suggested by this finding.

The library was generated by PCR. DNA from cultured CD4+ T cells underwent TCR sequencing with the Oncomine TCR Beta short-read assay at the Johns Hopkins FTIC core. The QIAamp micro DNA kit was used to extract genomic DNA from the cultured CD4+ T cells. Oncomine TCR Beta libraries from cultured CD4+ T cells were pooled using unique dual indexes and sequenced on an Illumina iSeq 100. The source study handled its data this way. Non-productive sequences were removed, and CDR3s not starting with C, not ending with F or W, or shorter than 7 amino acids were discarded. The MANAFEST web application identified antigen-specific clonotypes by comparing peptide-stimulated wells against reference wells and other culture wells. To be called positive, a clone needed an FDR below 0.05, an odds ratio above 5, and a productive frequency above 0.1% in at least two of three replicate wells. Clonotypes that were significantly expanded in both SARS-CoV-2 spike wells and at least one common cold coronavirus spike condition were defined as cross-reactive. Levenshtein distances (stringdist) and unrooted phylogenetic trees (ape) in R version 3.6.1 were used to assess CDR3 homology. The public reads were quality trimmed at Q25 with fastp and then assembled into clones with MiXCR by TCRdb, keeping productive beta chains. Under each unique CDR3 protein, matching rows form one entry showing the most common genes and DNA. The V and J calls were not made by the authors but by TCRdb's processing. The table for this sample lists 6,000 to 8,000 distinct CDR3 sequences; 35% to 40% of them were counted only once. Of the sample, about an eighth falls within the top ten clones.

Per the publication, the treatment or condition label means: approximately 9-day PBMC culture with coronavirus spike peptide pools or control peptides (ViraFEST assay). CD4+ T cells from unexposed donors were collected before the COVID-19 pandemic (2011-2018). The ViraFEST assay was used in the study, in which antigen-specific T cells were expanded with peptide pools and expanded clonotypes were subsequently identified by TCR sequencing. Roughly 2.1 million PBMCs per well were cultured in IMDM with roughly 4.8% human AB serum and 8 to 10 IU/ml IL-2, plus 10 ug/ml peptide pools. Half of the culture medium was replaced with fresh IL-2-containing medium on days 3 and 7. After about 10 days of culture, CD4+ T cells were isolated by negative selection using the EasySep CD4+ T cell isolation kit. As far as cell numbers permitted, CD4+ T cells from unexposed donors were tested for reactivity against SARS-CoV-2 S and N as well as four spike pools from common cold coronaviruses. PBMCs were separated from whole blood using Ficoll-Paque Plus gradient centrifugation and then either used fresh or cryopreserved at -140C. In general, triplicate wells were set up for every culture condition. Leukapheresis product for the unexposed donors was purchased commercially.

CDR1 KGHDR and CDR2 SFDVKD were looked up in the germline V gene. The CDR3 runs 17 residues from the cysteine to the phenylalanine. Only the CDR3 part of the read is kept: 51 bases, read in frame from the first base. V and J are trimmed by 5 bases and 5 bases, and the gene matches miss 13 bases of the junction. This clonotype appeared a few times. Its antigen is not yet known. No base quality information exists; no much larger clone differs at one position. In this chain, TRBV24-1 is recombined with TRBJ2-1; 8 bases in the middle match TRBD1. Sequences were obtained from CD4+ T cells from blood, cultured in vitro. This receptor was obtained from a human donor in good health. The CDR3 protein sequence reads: CATSATPEDRVDNEQFF. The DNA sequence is TGTGCCACCAGTGCCACCCCGGAGGACAGGGTAGACAATGAGCAGTTCTTC.